A single sample gave rise to the 32 T cell receptor beta chains below, sequenced in a study of cytomegalovirus exposure and HLA in healthy donors. PCR employed 60 Vbeta and 13 Jbeta primers. Clones were sequenced by immunoSEQ multiplex PCR, and TCRdb holds only the in-frame ones, with some missing. This table has over 100,000 clones, around 77% appearing once. Sequencing input: PBMCs. The receptors come from a male donor in good health and CMV-seropositive.

This chain's CDR3 is CAIPLGDRSTGELFF. DNA for the CDR3: TGTGCCATCCCACTCGGAGACAGATCTACCGGGGAGCTGTTTTTT. The chain employs TRBV10-3 and TRBJ2-2; D may be TRBD1 (5 bases). V gave up 8 bases and J gave up 5 bases, with 18 bases separating them. From germline, CDR1 is ENHRY and CDR2 SYGVKD. The CDR3 has 15 amino acids.

This clone has only a few counts. This sequence joins TRBV6-5 and TRBJ2-3; possibly TRBD2 for D (5 bases). The germline CDR1 and CDR2 sequences are MNHEY and SVGAGI. The CDR3 runs to 13 residues. Trimming stripped 4 bases from V and 8 bases from J, with 13 bases between. The CDR3 DNA sequence: TGTGCCAGCAGTTTACAGAGAGGGCCTACGCAGTATTTT. Its translation is CASSLQRGPTQYF.

This clone was observed a few times. This rearrangement joins TRBV7-2 to TRBJ2-1, with TRBD2 matching over 8 bases. The trim removed 5 bases at V and 3 bases at J, leaving 12 bases unmatched. Germline assignment: CDR1 SGHTA and CDR2 FQGNSA. The CDR3 is 17 residues long. CDR3 amino acids: CASSHRWAGGLYNEQFF. Here the CDR3 DNA reads TGTGCCAGCAGCCACAGGTGGGCGGGAGGCCTCTACAATGAGCAGTTCTTC.

This clone came up once. The chain joins TRBV27 to TRBJ2-3, with TRBD2 matching 8 bases. The CDR3 is 21 amino acids. Germline V gene data show CDR1 as MNHEY and CDR2 as SMNVEV (reference sequence). Trimming took 6 bases from V and 4 from J; bases not matched to a gene: 27. CDR3: CASSIRKFGSGIRTRPDTQYF. DNA for the CDR3: TGTGCCAGCAGCATTAGGAAATTTGGTAGCGGGATAAGGACTCGGCCAGATACGCAGTATTTT.

The gene calls are TRBV9 and TRBJ2-7; possibly TRBD1 for D (5 bases). Germline-derived CDR1 and CDR2 are SGDLS and YYNGEE. This CDR3 has 13 amino acids. The V and J ends lost 0 bases and 1 base respectively, with 5 bases between them. CDR3 coding DNA: TGTGCCAGCAGCGTAGGACAGTCCTACGAGCAGTACTTC. Protein product: CASSVGQSYEQYF.

The chain joins TRBV5-1 to TRBJ2-7; TRBD2 might be the D (6 bases). V shed 4 bases and J shed 0 bases, with 11 bases lying between them. The CDR3 extends over 14 amino acids. Germline V gives CDR1 SGHRS, CDR2 YFSETQ. CDR3 sequence (DNA): TGCGCCAGCAGCGTACGGGGGTCCTCCTACGAGCAGTACTTC. This codes for CASSVRGSSYEQYF.

The V gene is TRBV6-6, the J gene TRBJ1-1; the match to TRBD1 covers 9 bases. The germline V gene encodes CDR1 MNHNY and CDR2 SVGAGI (reference sequence). The CDR3 spans 16 residues. V lost 1 base, J lost 1 base, and 4 bases stayed unmatched. The CDR3 protein is CASSYWDRVPNTEAFF. DNA for the CDR3: TGTGCCAGCAGTTACTGGGACAGGGTCCCGAACACTGAAGCTTTCTTT.

The V gene is TRBV2, the J gene TRBJ1-6; 7 nucleotides agree with TRBD1. V gave up 4 bases and J gave up 8 bases; unmatched junction bases: 2. This CDR3 comprises 13 residues. Germline V gene data show CDR1 as SNHLY and CDR2 as FYNNEI. CDR3 sequence: CASSGDRDSPLHF. The CDR3 DNA is TGTGCCAGCAGTGGGGACAGAGATTCACCCCTCCACTTT.

J is TRBJ1-3 and V is TRBV10-3; D is unresolved. The CDR3 is 14 amino acids. The V end lost 5 bases, the J end lost 0 bases, and 8 bases lay between the germline ends. The germline V gene encodes CDR1 ENHRY and CDR2 SYGVKD. CDR3 protein: CAISQDISGNTIYF. The CDR3, as DNA: TGTGCCATCAGTCAAGACATCTCTGGAAACACCATATATTTT.

This clone occurred a few times. The chain employs TRBV30 and TRBJ2-2, with a tentative D call TRBD1 (6 bases). The V gene's germline CDR1 is GTSNPN and CDR2 SVGIG (reference sequence). Deletions cut 5 bases from V and 7 bases from J, with 11 bases between. CDR3 size: 12 residues. CDR3 amino acids: CAWSGDHGELFF. CDR3 nucleotide sequence: TGTGCCTGGTCAGGGGATCACGGGGAGCTGTTTTTT.

The chain combines TRBV10-3 with TRBJ1-6; D is uncertain. This CDR3 is 14 amino acids long. V was pared by 10 bases and J by 4 bases, with 14 bases between. Germline V gene lookup returns CDR1 ENHRY and CDR2 SYGVKD. CDR3 region: CATALREYNSPLHF. The CDR3 DNA reads TGTGCCACCGCTCTCCGGGAATATAATTCACCCCTCCACTTT.

The chain is built from TRBV11-2 and TRBJ1-1; 11 bases line up with TRBD1. Germline-derived CDR1 and CDR2 are SGHAT and FQNNGV. Trimming took 5 bases from V and 5 from J; bases not matched to a gene: 10. This CDR3 has 16 amino acids. Written as DNA, the CDR3 is TGTGCCAGCAGCCGAGGACAGGGGGCCGCTAGGACTGAAGCTTTCTTT. Its translation: CASSRGQGAARTEAFF.

Of note for this clone: At one end, the junction sequence differs from germline, possibly due to a read error. The rearrangement uses TRBV5-1 and TRBJ2-4, with TRBD1 matching 9 bases. The CDR3 is 18 amino acids. Germline-derived CDR1 and CDR2 are SGHRS and YFSETQ. The CDR3 DNA follows: TGCGCCAGCAGCTTGCGCTTTAGGGACAGGGAAGCCAAAAACAGTCAGTACTTC. This encodes CASSLRFRDREAKNSQYF.

The J gene is TRBJ2-5, the V gene TRBV6-6, with 9 bases identical to TRBD2. CDR1 is MNHNY and CDR2 is SVGAGI in the germline V gene (reference sequence). CDR3 length equals 15 residues. V was pared by 5 bases and J by 1 base, with 5 bases of the junction left unmatched. The CDR3 nucleotides read TGTGCCAGCAGTATGTATAGCGGGAGCCAAGAGACCCAGTACTTC. Protein sequence: CASSMYSGSQETQYF.

The rearrangement links TRBV6-5 to TRBJ2-7, with a tentative D call TRBD2 (6 bases). Trimming removed 4 bases at V and 5 bases at J, with 15 bases between. The CDR3 runs to 14 residues. From germline, CDR1 is MNHEY and CDR2 SVGAGI. DNA of the CDR3: TGTGCCAGCAGTTTTTCGGGACTTAATGACGAGCAGTACTTC. Protein product: CASSFSGLNDEQYF.

This chain joins TRBV6-5 and TRBJ1-2, with 7 bases matching TRBD1. Germline V gives CDR1 MNHEY, CDR2 SVGAGI. Germline trimming cut 6 bases from V and 6 bases from J; bases unmatched to any gene: 4. The CDR3 length is 12 residues. The CDR3 here is CASRRQGNGYTF. CDR3 nucleotide sequence: TGTGCCAGCAGACGACAGGGTAATGGCTACACCTTC.

The rearrangement joins TRBV11-3 to TRBJ2-2; 10 nucleotides line up with TRBD2. After removal of 3 bases from V and 7 bases from J, the junction contained 5 bases not matched to a gene. Germline loops: CDR1 SGHNT, CDR2 YENEEA. This CDR3 comprises 15 residues. In DNA, the CDR3 is TGTGCCAGCAGCTTTCGGGGACTAGCGAACGGGGAGCTGTTTTTT. It specifies CASSFRGLANGELFF.

On this clone: One end of the junction fails to match germline, which may point to a read error. The gene calls are TRBV27 and TRBJ2-6; 12 bases are a match to TRBD2. This CDR3 has 19 residues. The germline V gene encodes CDR1 MNHEY and CDR2 SMNVEV (reference sequence). CDR3 sequence (DNA): TGTGCCAGCAGTTTTCTGCTAGCGGGAGGGGTAAGAGGGGCCAACGGCCTGACTTTC. This translates into CASSFLLAGGVRGANGLTF.

J is TRBJ2-1 and V is TRBV18; 10 positions agree with TRBD2. The ends lost 3 bases at V and 1 base at J; junction bases unmatched: 6. Germline values: CDR1 KGHSH, CDR2 LQKENI. This CDR3 comprises 17 residues. In DNA form, the CDR3 reads TGTGCCAGCTCACCCCTCCCTAGCGGGGGTTCCTACAATGAGCAGTTCTTC. Protein product: CASSPLPSGGSYNEQFF.

The chain joins TRBV11-2 to TRBJ2-6; D is unresolved. The CDR3 has 15 amino acids. Germline V CDR1 and CDR2: SGHAT, FQNNGV. V was trimmed by 3 bases and J by 2 bases, leaving 8 bases between them. CDR3 nucleotides: TGTGCCAGCAGCTTTGAGCCCCCTGGGGCCAACGTCCTGACTTTC. Translation: CASSFEPPGANVLTF.

The chain employs TRBV19 and TRBJ1-2; D unclear. In germline, CDR1 is LNHDA, CDR2 SQIVND (reference sequence). The CDR3 consists of 13 residues. The V and J ends lost 3 bases and 4 bases respectively, with 9 bases between them. CDR3 in amino acids: CASSIPGLYGYTF. The CDR3 coding sequence is TGTGCCAGTAGTATTCCAGGACTCTATGGCTACACCTTC.

The chain is built from TRBV5-1 and TRBJ2-5; TRBD1 matches 10 bases. The DNA end is a closer match to TRBJ2-7, so the J assignment may be wrong. This CDR3 contains 15 residues. Germline lookup yields CDR1 SGHRS and CDR2 YFSETQ. CDR3 in DNA: TGCGCCAGCAGCCACCTTGGACAGGGGGCCTACGAGCAGTACTTC. Amino acid sequence: CASSHLGQGAYEQYF.

This chain connects TRBV11-2 to TRBJ2-1, with D possibly matching TRBD1 (6 bases). The CDR3 is made up of 14 amino acids. Trimming cost V 7 bases and J 6 bases, with 16 bases left between them. Germline V gene lookup returns CDR1 SGHAT and CDR2 FQNNGV. The CDR3 loop is CASNPSGVSNEQFF. The CDR3 bases are TGTGCCAGCAATCCCTCAGGGGTTTCCAATGAGCAGTTCTTC.

The chain links TRBV4-2 to TRBJ1-5, with D possibly matching TRBD1 (6 bases). V was clipped by 0 bases and J by 6 bases, with 18 bases between them. Germline V lookup: CDR1 LGHNA, CDR2 YNFKEQ. CDR3 length: 17 residues. The DNA for the CDR3 is TGTGCCAGCAGCCAAGAGCGAACAGGGTTCGGTCGTCAGCCCCAGCATTTT. This encodes CASSQERTGFGRQPQHF.

The chain carries TRBV5-6 and TRBJ2-6; D not certain. Trimming left V 4 bases short and J 3 bases short, with 20 bases between. The germline gives CDR1 SGHDT, CDR2 YYEEEE. The CDR3 sequence is 18 residues long. CDR3 residues: CASSPWRRVALGANVLTF. CDR3 in DNA: TGTGCCAGCAGCCCGTGGAGACGGGTAGCTCTTGGGGCCAACGTCCTGACTTTC.

The gene calls are TRBV19 and TRBJ2-7, with TRBD1 as a possible D gene (6 bases). The germline CDR1 and CDR2 sequences are LNHDA and SQIVND (reference sequence). The length of the CDR3 is 14 residues. Trimming pared 3 bases from V and 2 bases from J, leaving 11 bases between. The CDR3, as DNA: TGTGCCAGTAGTATTTCAGGGGTAACCTACGAGCAGTACTTC. It codes for CASSISGVTYEQYF.

This clone was found once. The V call is TRBV6-1, the J call TRBJ1-1; maybe TRBD1 (6 bases). The CDR3 is 15 amino acids. The germline CDR1 and CDR2 sequences are MNHNS and SASEGT. The ends were cut back, 7 bases at V and 1 base at J, with 16 bases in the middle. In DNA form, the CDR3 reads TGTGCCAGCACCAAAGGGGGAGGGCAGAACACTGAAGCTTTCTTT. Translating it yields CASTKGGGQNTEAFF.

This clone was detected once. The chain combines TRBV28 with TRBJ2-5; tentative D call: TRBD2 (7 bases). Germline CDR1 reads MDHEN; CDR2 reads SYDVKM. The CDR3 spans 15 residues. V shed 7 bases and J shed 4 bases, with 19 bases lying between them. CDR3 sequence reads: CASNQLQGGGETQYF. CDR3 coding DNA: TGTGCCAGCAACCAACTTCAGGGAGGGGGAGAGACCCAGTACTTC.

The genes are TRBV5-5 and TRBJ1-2, with D possibly TRBD1 on 5 matching bases. Germline CDR1 and CDR2: SGHKS and YYEKEE (reference sequence). CDR3 length equals 15 residues. V was pared by 0 bases and J by 0 bases, with 9 bases between. The chain's CDR3 is CASSLETASNYGYTF. CDR3 nucleotides: TGTGCCAGCAGCTTGGAGACAGCCTCTAACTATGGCTACACCTTC.

V usage is TRBV28 and J usage is TRBJ1-6, with 10 positions matching TRBD1. The length of the CDR3 is 15 residues. V gave up 2 bases and J gave up 7 bases; unmatched junction bases: 2. Germline CDR1 reads MDHEN; CDR2 reads SYDVKM. The CDR3 loop is CASSLPGQGNSPLHF. DNA of the CDR3: TGTGCCAGCAGTTTACCGGGACAGGGGAATTCACCCCTCCACTTT. Combining the CDR3 with reference TRBV28 and TRBJ1-6 gives the whole variable domain DVKVTQSSRYLVKRTGEKVFLECVQDMDHENMFWYRQDPGLGLRLIYFSYDVKMKEKGDIPEGYSVSREKKERFSLILESASTNQTSMYLCASSLPGQGNSPLHFGNGTRLTVT.

This clone was recorded a few times. The V gene is TRBV7-8, the J gene TRBJ2-7; D not certain. Germline values: CDR1 SGHVS, CDR2 FQNEAQ. The CDR3 is 12 amino acids. Trimming took off 3 bases at V and 0 bases at J, with 3 bases between the two ends. As DNA, the CDR3 is TGTGCCAGCAGCTTTAGCTCCTACGAGCAGTACTTC. The encoded protein is CASSFSSYEQYF.

The V and J genes are TRBV5-1 and TRBJ1-2; 12 positions match TRBD1. With V trimmed by 0 bases and J by 8 bases, 5 bases remained unmatched. Per the germline V gene, CDR1 is SGHRS and CDR2 is YFSETQ. The CDR3 extends over 15 amino acids. The CDR3, as DNA: TGCGCCAGCAGCTTGGAGGGACAGGGGGCTCACGGCTACACCTTC. This translates into CASSLEGQGAHGYTF.